The rows below give T cell receptor beta chains drawn from one sample of a study of T cell responses to AZD1222 COVID-19 vaccine. Data came from immunoSEQ multiplex PCR; TCRdb stores just in-frame clones and leaves some out. The profile shows around 100,000 clones, approximately 91% of them singletons. The sample here was peripheral blood, taken on day 0 of AZD1222 vaccination. The source of these receptors is an adult in good health. Each CDR3 is given with its conserved first and last residue. D genes are given only for firm matches. For some rows the clone size is stated as once, few or many, or as a class when expanded; others skip it.

.	TRBJ1-2	TRBV27	.	CASSFYPVNGGSTYGYTF	TGTGCCAGCAGTTTCTACCCCGTGAACGGGGGATCGACCTATGGCTACACCTTC
TRBD1	TRBJ2-7	TRBV7-9	once	CASSSRDRSYEQYF	TGTGCCAGCAGCTCCAGGGACAGATCCTACGAGCAGTACTTC
.	TRBJ1-2	TRBV19	.	CASSSQRGRSFYNYGYTF	TGTGCCAGTAGTTCCCAACGGGGCCGATCCTTTTATAACTATGGCTACACCTTC
TRBD1	TRBJ1-5	TRBV6-2/TRBV6-3	.	CASSYVRTGARYSNQPQHF	TGTGCCAGCAGTTACGTGCGGACAGGGGCCCGCTATAGCAATCAGCCCCAGCATTTT
TRBD1	TRBJ1-4	TRBV9	.	CASSVDRSGGQVNEKLFF	TGTGCCAGCAGCGTAGATCGAAGTGGGGGACAGGTCAATGAAAAACTGTTTTTT
.	TRBJ1-2	TRBV3-1/TRBV3-2	.	CASSQLGINYGYTF	TGTGCCAGCAGCCAACTGGGGATCAACTATGGCTACACCTTC
.	TRBJ2-3	TRBV18	.	CASSYLQGNTDTQYF	TGTGCCAGTTCTTACCTACAGGGAAACACAGATACGCAGTATTTT
.	TRBJ2-7	TRBV27	.	CASKREYEQYF	TGTGCCAGCAAAAGGGAATACGAGCAGTACTTC
.	TRBJ1-4	TRBV2	.	CASIRGLTNEKLFF	TGTGCCAGCATTAGGGGTTTAACTAATGAAAAACTGTTTTTT
TRBD1	TRBJ2-3	TRBV18	.	CASSLMTGVSTDTQYF	TGTGCCAGCTCACTGATGACAGGGGTGAGCACAGATACGCAGTATTTT
.	TRBJ1-1	TRBV2	.	CASSATGKNTEAFF	TGTGCCAGCAGTGCGACAGGTAAGAACACTGAAGCTTTCTTT
TRBD1	TRBJ2-5	TRBV6-2/TRBV6-3	.	CASSYEGQGAAALETQYF	TGTGCCAGCAGTTACGAGGGACAGGGGGCAGCCGCCCTGGAGACCCAGTACTTC
TRBD1	TRBJ1-4	TRBV9	.	CASSVVGTGPEFF	TGTGCCAGCAGCGTAGTTGGGACAGGGCCCGAGTTTTTT
TRBD1	TRBJ2-2	TRBV2	.	CAKGTGGNTGELFF	TGTGCCAAAGGGACAGGGGGGAACACCGGGGAGCTGTTTTTT
TRBD1	TRBJ2-1	TRBV29-1	.	CSAPGQAYNEQFF	TGCAGCGCCCCGGGACAGGCCTACAATGAGCAGTTCTTC
.	TRBJ2-7	TRBV2	.	CASSEVGRDAYEQYF	TGTGCCAGCAGTGAAGTGGGGAGAGATGCCTACGAGCAGTACTTC
TRBD1	TRBJ2-1	TRBV6-5	once	CASSLQGENEQFF	TGTGCCAGCAGTTTACAGGGGGAGAATGAGCAGTTCTTC
TRBD2	TRBJ2-1	TRBV10-3	.	CAIRPREGNNEQFF	TGTGCCATCAGGCCGCGGGAGGGGAACAATGAGCAGTTCTTC
TRBD1	TRBJ1-2	TRBV6-5	.	CASRPGTGSYGYTF	TGTGCCAGCAGGCCCGGGACAGGAAGTTATGGCTACACCTTC
TRBD1	TRBJ1-5	TRBV6-5	.	CASRSGTGETQPQHF	TGTGCCAGCAGATCCGGGACAGGGGAAACTCAGCCCCAGCATTTT
.	TRBJ2-3	TRBV18	.	CASSPAGGTDTQYF	TGTGCCAGCTCACCAGCAGGGGGCACAGATACGCAGTATTTT
.	TRBJ2-2	TRBV18	.	CASSPQVSPTGELFF	TGTGCCAGCTCACCACAGGTTTCCCCCACCGGGGAGCTGTTTTTT
.	TRBJ1-1	TRBV5-1	.	CASSFLFLSEAFF	TGCGCCAGCAGCTTTCTTTTTCTATCCGAAGCTTTCTTT
.	TRBJ2-5	TRBV7-6	.	CASSSLPRETQYF	TGTGCCAGCAGCTCGCTCCCAAGGGAGACCCAGTACTTC
.	TRBJ1-5	TRBV2	.	CASRGLYLSNQPQHF	TGTGCCAGCAGGGGACTGTACTTGAGCAATCAGCCCCAGCATTTT
.	TRBJ2-3	TRBV2	.	CASSVDIPTSTDTQYF	TGTGCCAGCAGTGTGGACATCCCCACCAGCACAGATACGCAGTATTTT
TRBD1	TRBJ1-2	TRBV29-1	.	CSGQDRVGDGYTF	TGCAGCGGTCAGGACAGGGTGGGGGATGGCTACACCTTC
.	TRBJ1-1	TRBV20-1	.	CSAREGPAFF	TGCAGTGCTAGAGAAGGACCCGCTTTCTTT
.	TRBJ1-2	TRBV6-6	.	CASSYVGTDYGYTF	TGTGCCAGCAGTTACGTAGGGACGGACTATGGCTACACCTTC
TRBD1	TRBJ2-7	TRBV6-5	.	CASSQGVSYEQYF	TGTGCCAGCAGCCAGGGGGTGAGCTACGAGCAGTACTTC
.	TRBJ2-5	TRBV9	.	CASSVGDRKETQYF	TGTGCCAGCAGCGTAGGCGATAGGAAAGAGACCCAGTACTTC
.	TRBJ2-5	TRBV15	medium-sized	CATSRSQGETQYF	TGTGCCACCAGCAGGTCGCAGGGGGAGACCCAGTACTTC
TRBD1	TRBJ2-7	TRBV19	.	CASTGTGFYEQYF	TGTGCCAGTACCGGGACAGGGTTCTACGAGCAGTACTTC
.	TRBJ2-3	TRBV5-6	once	CASSLRAFGAGDTQYF	TGTGCCAGCAGCTTGAGGGCATTCGGGGCCGGGGATACGCAGTATTTT
.	TRBJ2-1	TRBV5-1	.	CASISTSGGYNEQFF	TGCGCCAGCATATCAACTAGTGGGGGGTACAATGAGCAGTTCTTC
.	TRBJ1-2	TRBV6-5	.	CASSSTALRGYTF	TGTGCCAGCAGTTCCACGGCGTTGAGGGGCTACACCTTC
.	TRBJ2-2	TRBV5-1	.	CASSSSPNTGELFF	TGCGCCAGCAGTTCCAGTCCGAACACCGGGGAGCTGTTTTTT
TRBD1	TRBJ1-5	TRBV30	.	CAWSGGTGISNQPQHF	TGTGCCTGGAGTGGTGGGACAGGGATAAGCAATCAGCCCCAGCATTTT
.	TRBJ1-6	TRBV30	.	CAWSVGRLSINSPLHF	TGTGCCTGGAGTGTCGGCAGACTTTCGATTAATTCACCCCTCCACTTT
.	TRBJ1-6	TRBV7-9	.	CASSLGTGSSYNSPLHF	TGTGCCAGCAGCTTAGGAACAGGGAGCTCCTATAATTCACCCCTCCACTTT
TRBD1	TRBJ2-7	TRBV13	few	CASSPYRGYEQYF	TGTGCCAGCAGCCCCTACAGGGGATACGAGCAGTACTTC
.	TRBJ2-6	TRBV27	.	CASPNVLTF	TGTGCCAGCCCCAACGTCCTGACTTTC
.	TRBJ1-3	TRBV2	.	CASTPGNGNTIYF	TGTGCCAGCACTCCCGGAAACGGAAACACCATATATTTT
TRBD1	TRBJ2-3	TRBV4-1	.	CASSPEGQPRDTQYF	TGCGCCAGCAGCCCTGAGGGACAGCCACGAGATACGCAGTATTTT
.	TRBJ1-1	TRBV5-8	few	CASSLAAGKRLTEAFF	TGTGCCAGCAGCTTGGCGGCAGGAAAGCGGCTAACTGAAGCTTTCTTT
.	TRBJ1-2	TRBV6-5	.	CASLRYEEGSYGYTF	TGTGCCAGTCTGAGGTATGAGGAGGGGAGCTATGGCTACACCTTC
.	TRBJ1-5	TRBV3-1/TRBV3-2	.	CASSQDGGAVNQPQHF	TGTGCCAGCAGCCAAGATGGCGGGGCAGTAAATCAGCCCCAGCATTTT
TRBD1	TRBJ1-4	TRBV14	once	CASSPTRDSNEKLFF	TGTGCCAGCAGCCCGACCCGGGACAGTAATGAAAAACTGTTTTTT
.	TRBJ1-2	TRBV27	.	CASRAGNYGYTF	TGTGCCAGCAGGGCTGGGAACTATGGCTACACCTTC
.	TRBJ1-5	TRBV2	.	CASRSNREALSNQPQHF	TGTGCCAGCAGGTCGAACAGGGAGGCACTTAGCAATCAGCCCCAGCATTTT
TRBD1	TRBJ2-7	TRBV27	.	CASSLFSDGTGDYEQYF	TGTGCCAGCAGTTTATTCTCGGATGGGACAGGGGACTACGAGCAGTACTTC
.	TRBJ2-3	TRBV18	once	CASSPGLNTDTQYF	TGTGCCAGCTCACCAGGGCTAAACACAGATACGCAGTATTTT
TRBD1	TRBJ1-2	TRBV25-1	few	CASSVGQGMSRGYTF	TGTGCCAGCAGTGTAGGACAGGGTATGTCGAGGGGCTACACCTTC